Listed below are T cell receptor beta chains from one sample, sequenced in a study of CD8+ T cells in alopecia areata. Libraries were prepared by immunoSEQ multiplex PCR; TCRdb keeps only in-frame clonotypes and omits some of them. The sample contains about 220,000 clones, about 57% of which appear only once. Sequences were derived from CD4+ T cells sorted from blood, sampled at week 4, from a patient treated with tofacitinib. All receptors derive from a human donor with alopecia areata. The CDR3 runs from the conserved cysteine through the conserved F or W. Each record gives: J gene, V gene, D gene, clone size, CDR3 DNA, CDR3 protein. A D gene is named only where the DNA matches it firmly. The size field is filled for only some rows; it gives once, few, many or a size class.

j_gene: TRBJ2-7; v_gene: TRBV29-1; d_gene: TRBD1; abundance: NA; CDR3nt: TGCAGCGTTGAAACCGGGACAGGGCCCTCCTACGAGCAGTACTTC; CDR3aa: CSVETGTGPSYEQYF
j_gene: TRBJ1-1; v_gene: TRBV5-1; d_gene: NA; abundance: NA; CDR3nt: TGCGCCAGCAGCTTGCAGGGCGGGATGAGGACTGAAGCTTTCTTT; CDR3aa: CASSLQGGMRTEAFF
j_gene: TRBJ1-2; v_gene: TRBV29-1; d_gene: TRBD1; abundance: NA; CDR3nt: TGCAGCGTTGAAGGACAGGGGACCTATGGCTACACCTTC; CDR3aa: CSVEGQGTYGYTF
j_gene: TRBJ2-5; v_gene: TRBV20-1; d_gene: NA; abundance: NA; CDR3nt: TGCAGTGCTTCACAAGAGACCCAGTACTTC; CDR3aa: CSASQETQYF
j_gene: TRBJ1-1; v_gene: TRBV29-1; d_gene: NA; abundance: NA; CDR3nt: TGCAGCGTCCCCATGGGGACCGCGAACACTGAAGCTTTCTTT; CDR3aa: CSVPMGTANTEAFF
j_gene: TRBJ1-1; v_gene: TRBV7-2; d_gene: NA; abundance: NA; CDR3nt: TGTGCCAGCAGCCAATACGGGTCGAACACTGAAGCTTTCTTT; CDR3aa: CASSQYGSNTEAFF
j_gene: TRBJ1-1; v_gene: TRBV5-1; d_gene: TRBD1; abundance: NA; CDR3nt: TGCGCCAGCAGCTTACAGGGGGCGAACACTGAAGCTTTCTTT; CDR3aa: CASSLQGANTEAFF
j_gene: TRBJ1-5; v_gene: TRBV5-4; d_gene: NA; abundance: many; CDR3nt: TGTGCCAGCAGCTTAGACAGAAATCAGCCCCAGCATTTT; CDR3aa: CASSLDRNQPQHF
j_gene: TRBJ2-5; v_gene: TRBV7-2; d_gene: TRBD1; abundance: NA; CDR3nt: TGTGCCAGCAGCTTACCGGGACAGGCGGTAGAGACCCAGTACTTC; CDR3aa: CASSLPGQAVETQYF
j_gene: TRBJ1-2; v_gene: TRBV30; d_gene: NA; abundance: NA; CDR3nt: TGTGCCTGGCTGGACGGCTACACCTTC; CDR3aa: CAWLDGYTF
j_gene: TRBJ1-1; v_gene: TRBV6-6; d_gene: TRBD1; abundance: few; CDR3nt: TGTGCCAGCACTCCCGGGACAGCGAACACTGAAGCTTTCTTT; CDR3aa: CASTPGTANTEAFF
j_gene: TRBJ1-6; v_gene: TRBV30; d_gene: NA; abundance: NA; CDR3nt: TGTGCCTGGAGTGTAAACCGAGCGGATTCACCCCTCCACTTT; CDR3aa: CAWSVNRADSPLHF
j_gene: TRBJ2-7; v_gene: TRBV7-2; d_gene: TRBD2; abundance: NA; CDR3nt: TGTGCCAGCAGACTTGGACTAGGGAGCTCCTACGAGCAGTACTTC; CDR3aa: CASRLGLGSSYEQYF
j_gene: TRBJ2-3; v_gene: TRBV6-6; d_gene: TRBD1; abundance: NA; CDR3nt: TGTGCCAGCAGTTTCGGACAGGGAGGCGCAGATACGCAGTATTTT; CDR3aa: CASSFGQGGADTQYF
j_gene: TRBJ2-2; v_gene: TRBV5-1; d_gene: NA; abundance: NA; CDR3nt: TGCGCCAGCAGCTTGACAGATAACACCGGGGAGCTGTTTTTT; CDR3aa: CASSLTDNTGELFF
j_gene: TRBJ1-6; v_gene: TRBV7-2; d_gene: NA; abundance: NA; CDR3nt: TGTGCCAGCAGCCTCACGTACAATTCACCCCTCCACTTT; CDR3aa: CASSLTYNSPLHF